These 25 T cell receptor beta chains were sequenced from one sample in a study of T cell repertoires in cytomegalovirus infection. MiXCR, applied by TCRdb to the reads, yields one record per CDR3 protein. The repertoire holds about 180,000 distinct CDR3 sequences, under 15% seen once, with 20% to 30% in the top ten. Sequences were obtained from PBMCs. These receptors came from a human donor in good health (CMV status not recorded). Some clones in this sample may be carry-over from other donors' samples.

Ten or more counts support this clonotype. This chain joins TRBV7-2 and TRBJ1-2; D gene unclear. The CDR3 covers 14 residues. Trimming removed 2 bases from V and 4 bases from J, with 11 bases in between. Germline CDR1 SGHTA, CDR2 FQGNSA. The CDR3 DNA reads as TGTGCCAGCAGCTTATTCGGATTGAGCTATGGCTACACCTTC. Its protein is CASSLFGLSYGYTF.

This clonotype was seen more than once but under ten times. This rearrangement joins TRBV3-1 to TRBJ1-2; 9 bases line up with TRBD1. The CDR3 spans 15 residues. Germline V CDR1 and CDR2: LGHDT, YNNKEL (reference sequence). With V trimmed by 5 bases and J by 7 bases, 11 bases remained unmatched. The CDR3 region is CASSTRTGGDRGYTF. The CDR3 DNA reads TGTGCCAGCAGCACCCGTACAGGGGGCGATCGTGGCTACACCTTC.

This clonotype was seen ten or more times. The CDR3 loop reads CASSLGQAIYGYTF. The CDR3, as DNA: TGTGCCAGCAGCCTTGGACAGGCGATCTATGGCTACACCTTC. The genes are TRBV12-3 or TRBV12-4 and TRBJ1-2; 7 nucleotides agree with TRBD1. This CDR3 is 14 amino acids long. After removal of 6 bases from V and 4 bases from J, the junction contained 8 bases not matched to a gene.

This sequence joins TRBV20-1 and TRBJ2-5; 10 nucleotides line up with TRBD2. The CDR3 is 14 amino acids. V lost 8 bases, J lost 1 base, and 7 bases stayed unmatched. Germline assignment: CDR1 DFQATT and CDR2 SNEGSKA (reference sequence). The CDR3 region has the DNA TGCAGTTTCTCAGAGCGGGGGGGCCAAGAGACCCAGTACTTC. It specifies CSFSERGGQETQYF.

This clonotype was counted at least ten times. The chain has TRBV2 and TRBJ1-3; D gene uncertain. Trimming took off 4 bases at V and 4 bases at J, with 11 bases between the two ends. The germline CDR1 and CDR2 sequences are SNHLY and FYNNEI. CDR3 length: 14 amino acids. CDR3 coding DNA: TGTGCCAGCAGTGGATGGGAGGACGGAAACACCATATATTTT. It is translated as CASSGWEDGNTIYF.

Note on this clonotype: This may come from a read error, since a much larger clone is one base off. The rearrangement joins TRBV29-1 to TRBJ2-7; D tentatively fits TRBD1 or TRBD2 (5 bases each). The last part of the DNA fits TRBJ2-1 better; the J call may be wrong. Germline V gene lookup returns CDR1 SQVTM and CDR2 ANQGSEA. This CDR3 has 14 amino acids. CDR3 amino acids: CSVTTGAVIYEQFF. For the CDR3, the DNA is TGCAGCGTCACAACCGGGGCGGTGATTTACGAGCAGTTCTTC.

This clonotype was counted many times. This chain uses TRBV7-9 with TRBJ2-3; no clear D. V was trimmed by 4 bases and J by 1 base, leaving 9 bases between them. The CDR3 totals 14 residues. CDR1 is SEHNR, CDR2 FQNEAQ, per germline (reference sequence). The CDR3 reads CASSWLRGTDTQYF. CDR3 nucleotide sequence: TGTGCCAGCAGCTGGCTTCGGGGCACAGATACGCAGTATTTT.

This clonotype was detected a few times. This chain connects TRBV4-2 to TRBJ1-1; no clear D. Germline-derived CDR1 and CDR2 are LGHNA and YNFKEQ. The V gene lost 7 bases and the J gene lost 3 bases, with 18 bases spanning the gap. The CDR3 runs 15 residues. The DNA of the CDR3 is TGTGCCAGCACCCCTTCCGGGAGCGAAGACACTGAAGCTTTCTTT. It specifies CASTPSGSEDTEAFF.

The chain couples TRBV6-6 to TRBJ2-2, with 12 bases identical to TRBD2. The germline CDR1 and CDR2 sequences are MNHNY and SVGAGI (reference sequence). CDR3 length: 18 amino acids. V shed 4 bases and J 5 bases; nucleotides not matched to a gene: 11. CDR3 nucleotide sequence: TGTGCCAGCAGTTCGACTAGCGGGGGAACAATAGGGACCGGGGAGCTGTTTTTT. This gives the protein CASSSTSGGTIGTGELFF.

The rearrangement joins TRBV6-2 or TRBV6-3 to TRBJ1-5; D possibly corresponds to TRBD1 (6 bases). The V gene lost 4 bases and the J gene lost 5 bases, with 12 bases spanning the gap. Germline loops: CDR1 MNHEY, CDR2 SVGEGT. CDR3 length equals 14 residues. CDR3 residues: CASSWDTLYQPQHF. DNA of the CDR3: TGTGCCAGCAGTTGGGACACCCTTTATCAGCCCCAGCATTTT.

Ten or more counts support this clonotype. The chain recombines TRBV28 with TRBJ1-5; a possible D gene is TRBD1 (6 bases). Germline CDR1 is MDHEN and CDR2 is SYDVKM. V lost 5 bases and J 3 bases, leaving 20 bases between the germline ends. CDR3 length equals 17 residues. This CDR3 reads CASSVSGLQGDNQPQHF. CDR3 nucleotides: TGTGCCAGCAGTGTATCCGGCCTACAGGGTGACAATCAGCCCCAGCATTTT.

This clonotype was recorded many times. The chain joins TRBV2 to TRBJ1-2; D gene ambiguous. Trimming shortened V by 7 bases and J by 4 bases, and 10 bases separated the two germline ends. Germline V lookup: CDR1 SNHLY, CDR2 FYNNEI. The CDR3 contains 12 residues. The CDR3 here is CASMNTSYGYTF. The DNA of the CDR3 is TGTGCCAGCATGAACACATCCTATGGCTACACCTTC.

This clonotype was found many times. The rearrangement joins TRBV12-3 or TRBV12-4 to TRBJ2-1; no firm D call. V was shortened by 3 bases and J by 3 bases, with 6 bases between the two germline ends. The CDR3 contains 13 residues. The CDR3 sequence is CASSFGVYNEQFF. The CDR3, as DNA: TGTGCCAGCAGTTTTGGGGTCTACAATGAGCAGTTCTTC.

CDR3 sequence reads: CSTRNRGLAGGDTQYF. The DNA for the CDR3 is TGCAGCACACGAAATAGGGGACTAGCGGGGGGAGATACGCAGTATTTT. The V gene is TRBV29-1, the J gene TRBJ2-3; 15 bases line up with TRBD2. The CDR3 contains 16 residues. The V segment lost 8 bases and the J segment 5 bases; nucleotides outside the gene matches: 11. Germline-derived CDR1 and CDR2 are SQVTM and ANQGSEA.

This clonotype was seen repeatedly, ten times or more. The chain combines TRBV7-6 with TRBJ1-6; D is unresolved. V lost 4 bases and J 13 bases, leaving 14 bases between the germline ends. CDR3 size: 13 residues. Per germline, CDR1 SGHVS and CDR2 FNYEAQ. The CDR3 DNA follows: TGTGCCAGCAGCTACTCGGTCCGCGGGCCCCTCCACTTT. Protein: CASSYSVRGPLHF.

The chain links TRBV29-1 to TRBJ2-2, with D hard to call. V lost 4 bases, J lost 0 bases, and 9 bases lay in between. CDR1 and CDR2 (germline): SQVTM, ANQGSEA. The CDR3 contains 14 residues. The CDR3 DNA is TGCAGCGTTGGAATGAGTTCGAACACCGGGGAGCTGTTTTTT. It yields the protein CSVGMSSNTGELFF.

The CDR3: CASSLYGSANTGELFF. The CDR3 DNA reads TGTGCCAGCAGTTTATACGGGAGCGCGAACACCGGGGAGCTGTTTTTT. This sequence joins TRBV28 and TRBJ2-2, with D possibly matching TRBD2 (6 bases). This CDR3 spans 16 amino acids. Germline lookup yields CDR1 MDHEN and CDR2 SYDVKM. Trimming removed 1 base at V and 0 bases at J, with 9 bases between.

This clonotype has a single count. This chain uses TRBV6-2 or TRBV6-3 with TRBJ2-1; 7 bases align to TRBD2. The germline V gene encodes CDR1 MNHEY and CDR2 SVGEGT. The V gene end was trimmed by 7 bases and the J gene end by 3 bases; junction bases not matched to a gene: 6. The CDR3 spans 14 residues. CDR3 sequence: CASTPGGSYNEQFF. CDR3 nucleotide sequence: TGTGCCAGCACCCCAGGCGGGAGCTACAATGAGCAGTTCTTC.

This clonotype was seen ten or more times. V gene TRBV27 combines with J gene TRBJ1-2; D is unresolved. This CDR3 is 15 amino acids long. Trimming cost V 0 bases and J 1 base, with 9 bases left between them. Looked up from germline, CDR1 is MNHEY and CDR2 is SMNVEV (reference sequence). CDR3 sequence (DNA): TGTGCCAGCAGTTTATCATCCGGATTTAACTATGGCTACACCTTC. Translated: CASSLSSGFNYGYTF.

The chain carries TRBV20-1 and TRBJ1-1; D gene ambiguous. CDR1 is DFQATT, CDR2 SNEGSKA, per germline (reference sequence). This CDR3 is 10 amino acids long. V lost 8 bases and J 3 bases, leaving 7 bases between the germline ends. CDR3 nucleotides: TGCAGTCCAGTGGACACTGAAGCTTTCTTT. Translating it yields CSPVDTEAFF.

In its sample, this clonotype was seen many times. The chain uses TRBV29-1 and TRBJ2-5; 7 positions agree with TRBD1. The CDR3 runs 12 residues. Germline CDR1 and CDR2: SQVTM and ANQGSEA. V shed 3 bases and J 5 bases; nucleotides not matched to a gene: 3. In DNA, the CDR3 is TGCAGCGTTGATGGCAGGGGGGAGACCCAGTACTTC. The encoded protein is CSVDGRGETQYF.

This clonotype appeared a few times. V and J are TRBV13 and TRBJ2-1; a possible D gene is TRBD1 (6 bases). V was pared by 4 bases and J by 0 bases, with 13 bases between. The CDR3 is 16 residues long. CDR1 PRHDT and CDR2 FYEKMQ come from the germline V gene (reference sequence). Here the CDR3 DNA reads TGTGCCAGCAGCTCACTCAGGGGCCCCTCCTACAATGAGCAGTTCTTC. Its protein is CASSSLRGPSYNEQFF.

This clonotype was seen only a few times. The chain carries TRBV3-1 and TRBJ2-1, with a possible D match to TRBD1 (6 bases). The CDR3 totals 13 residues. V was trimmed by 5 bases and J by 7 bases, leaving 12 bases between them. CDR1 and CDR2 from the germline V gene are LGHDT and YNNKEL (reference sequence). CDR3 protein: CASSKGTLNEQFF. The CDR3 coding sequence is TGTGCCAGCAGCAAGGGGACATTAAATGAGCAGTTCTTC.

In this sample, this clonotype turned up many times. In nucleotides, the CDR3 is TGTGCCAGCAGCAACCGGGCTCCAGGGTACACTGAAGCTTTCTTT. As protein: CASSNRAPGYTEAFF. The rearrangement joins TRBV7-2 to TRBJ1-1, with TRBD1 as a possible D gene (5 bases). CDR3 length: 15 residues. Trimming shortened V by 5 bases and J by 3 bases, and 16 bases separated the two germline ends. CDR1 SGHTA and CDR2 FQGNSA come from the germline V gene.

In its sample, this clonotype was seen many times. This rearrangement joins TRBV7-2 to TRBJ2-5, with D possibly TRBD2 on 6 matching bases. V lost 6 bases, J lost 7 bases, and 18 bases lay in between. The CDR3 spans 14 residues. Germline values: CDR1 SGHTA, CDR2 FQGNSA. The CDR3 region is CASSKEGPRGTQYF. CDR3 nucleotide sequence: TGTGCCAGCAGTAAGGAGGGCCCTCGGGGGACCCAGTACTTC.